This entry is about one TCR beta chain. The sample is drawn from a study of PD-1 and CTLA-4 blockade in melanoma. Profiling relied on immunoSEQ multiplex PCR, and the TCRdb table lists in-frame clones only, not all of them. This sample has fewer than 14,000 clones, with 82% found just once. This CDR3 is built from 14 residues. V gave up 5 bases and J gave up 1 base, with 11 bases separating them. Germline-derived CDR1 and CDR2 are MNHEY and SMNVEV (reference sequence). This chain connects TRBV27 to TRBJ1-1; the D gene is possibly TRBD1 (5 bases). This sequence was found in a human donor with melanoma. The input for sequencing was CD8+ T cells from peripheral blood, taken from a patient given anti-PD-1 treatment. This CDR3 reads CASSPQGPNTEAFF. Here the CDR3 DNA reads TGTGCCAGCAGTCCCCAGGGACCGAACACTGAAGCTTTCTTT.